This T cell receptor beta chain came from a study of graft-versus-host responses after intestinal transplantation. The repertoire was sequenced with immunoSEQ multiplex PCR; TCRdb's copy has only in-frame clones and lacks some. The data hold about 90,000 clones, with around 93% observed a single time. General study findings and limits: Association was observed between peak circulating GvH clone levels and early post-transplant HvG declines. Elevated graft-versus-host to host-versus-graft clonal ratios in allografts were recorded for patients with graft-donor T cell macrochimerism.

This clone was counted a few times. Its matching antigen is unknown. V lost 5 bases and J lost 4; bases outside the gene matches: 7. From germline, CDR1 is GTSNPN and CDR2 SVGIG (reference sequence). The CDR3 sequence is 13 residues long. This clonotype was obtained from a human donor who was the organ donor for an intestinal transplant. Sequenced here: unstimulated CD4+ T cells sorted from spleen or lymph node cells, sampled before transplant. The gene calls are TRBV30 and TRBJ1-1; 7 bases line up with TRBD1. Written as DNA, the CDR3 is TGTGCCTGGGGACAGGTTGGGGGCACTGAAGCTTTCTTT. This gives the protein CAWGQVGGTEAFF.